Shown below are 10 T cell receptor beta chains from a single sample sequenced in a study of blood T cell repertoires in COVID-19. Repertoires were generated with immunoSEQ multiplex PCR, while TCRdb's copy carries only in-frame clones and drops some. The sample lists about 140,000 clones, about four fifths occurring once. The sample taken for sequencing was peripheral blood. The receptors derive from a human donor in a cohort sampled during active COVID-19.

The chain carries TRBV7-6 and TRBJ1-1, with D perhaps matching TRBD1 (5 bases). The V end lost 0 bases, the J end lost 1 base, and 6 bases lay between the germline ends. The CDR3 has 14 residues. Germline loops: CDR1 SGHVS, CDR2 FNYEAQ. DNA for the CDR3: TGTGCCAGCAGCTTAGCGGGGGGGAACACTGAAGCTTTCTTT. It yields the protein CASSLAGGNTEAFF.

This chain uses TRBV25-1 with TRBJ1-5; a weak D match, TRBD1 (5 bases). The CDR3 is made up of 14 amino acids. Trimming took off 3 bases at V and 1 base at J, with 7 bases between the two ends. Germline values: CDR1 MGHDK, CDR2 SYGVNS. The CDR3 is CASSDRQSNQPQHF. In DNA, the CDR3 is TGTGCCAGCAGTGATCGACAGAGCAATCAGCCCCAGCATTTT.

As regards this clone: Its ends do not fully match the called genes, so a read error is possible. This chain connects TRBV24-1 to TRBJ2-3; D gene unclear. There are 12 residues in the CDR3. Germline loops: CDR1 KGHDR, CDR2 SFDVKD. DNA of the CDR3: TGTACCACCAGTACGGTTTCAGATACGCAGTATTTT. Translating gives CTTSTVSDTQYF.

CDR3 residues: CASSATGTDTGELFF. The CDR3, as DNA: TGTGCCAGCAGTGCTACCGGGACAGACACCGGGGAGCTGTTTTTT. This chain joins TRBV21-1 and TRBJ2-2; the table calls TRBD1, which could not be checked here. TRBV21-1 is marked as a pseudogene. The CDR3 is 15 amino acids.

J is TRBJ2-5 and V is TRBV7-2, with TRBD2 matching 15 bases. This CDR3 is built from 16 residues. CDR1 SGHTA and CDR2 FQGNSA come from the germline V gene. The J segment lost 5 bases and the V segment lost 5 bases, leaving 6 bases of the junction unmatched. The DNA of the CDR3 is TGTGCCAGCAGCCAGGGACTAGCGGGAGGCCGGGAGACCCAGTACTTC. Translated: CASSQGLAGGRETQYF.

The J gene is TRBJ2-2, the V gene TRBV18; tentatively, D is TRBD2 (6 bases). V was clipped by 3 bases and J by 5 bases, with 16 bases between them. Per the germline V gene, CDR1 is KGHSH and CDR2 is LQKENI. The length of the CDR3 is 16 residues. CDR3 residues: CASSPRTTQRTGELFF. DNA of the CDR3: TGTGCCAGCTCACCGAGGACTACCCAGCGGACCGGGGAGCTGTTTTTT.

The V gene is TRBV18, the J gene TRBJ2-7, with 8 bases aligning to TRBD1. The germline gives CDR1 KGHSH, CDR2 LQKENI. This CDR3 has 18 amino acids. Trimming at V came to 3 bases and at J to 4 bases, leaving 17 bases not matched to a gene. CDR3 protein: CASSPVSGGGGASYEQYF. The CDR3 DNA reads TGTGCCAGCTCACCGGTTTCAGGGGGCGGCGGGGCTAGTTACGAGCAGTACTTC.

The chain links TRBV10-3 to TRBJ2-7; D possibly corresponds to TRBD2 (5 bases). V lost 10 bases and J lost 2, with 15 bases in between. The CDR3 spans 13 residues. Germline loops: CDR1 ENHRY, CDR2 SYGVKD. CDR3 DNA: TGTGCCACCACGGACGGGATGACCTACGAGCAGTACTTC. Amino acids: CATTDGMTYEQYF.

The chain links TRBV11-2 to TRBJ2-1, with 10 nucleotides matching TRBD2. J was trimmed by 4 bases and V by 5 bases; bases with no gene match: 5. The CDR3 has 15 residues. The V gene's germline CDR1 is SGHAT and CDR2 FQNNGV. The CDR3: CASSTGTSAYNEQFF. In DNA form, the CDR3 reads TGTGCCAGCAGCACCGGGACTAGCGCTTACAATGAGCAGTTCTTC.

A remark on this clone: The sample carries other DNA sequences with the same CDR3. J is TRBJ1-1 and V is TRBV9; 8 positions match TRBD1. The V gene's germline CDR1 is SGDLS and CDR2 YYNGEE. Trimming took 3 bases from V and 9 from J; bases not matched to a gene: 22. The CDR3 sequence is 18 residues long. This chain's CDR3 is CASSALRGYGQGTSKAFF. CDR3 nucleotide sequence: TGTGCCAGCAGCGCCTTAAGGGGTTACGGACAGGGCACTTCAAAAGCTTTCTTT. Based on the CDR3 plus reference TRBV9 and TRBJ1-1, the full variable domain is DSGVTQTPKHLITATGQRVTLRCSPRSGDLSVYWYQQSLDQGLQFLIQYYNGEERAKGNILERFSAQQFPDLHSELNLSSLELGDSALYFCASSALRGYGQGTSKAFFGQGTRLTVV.